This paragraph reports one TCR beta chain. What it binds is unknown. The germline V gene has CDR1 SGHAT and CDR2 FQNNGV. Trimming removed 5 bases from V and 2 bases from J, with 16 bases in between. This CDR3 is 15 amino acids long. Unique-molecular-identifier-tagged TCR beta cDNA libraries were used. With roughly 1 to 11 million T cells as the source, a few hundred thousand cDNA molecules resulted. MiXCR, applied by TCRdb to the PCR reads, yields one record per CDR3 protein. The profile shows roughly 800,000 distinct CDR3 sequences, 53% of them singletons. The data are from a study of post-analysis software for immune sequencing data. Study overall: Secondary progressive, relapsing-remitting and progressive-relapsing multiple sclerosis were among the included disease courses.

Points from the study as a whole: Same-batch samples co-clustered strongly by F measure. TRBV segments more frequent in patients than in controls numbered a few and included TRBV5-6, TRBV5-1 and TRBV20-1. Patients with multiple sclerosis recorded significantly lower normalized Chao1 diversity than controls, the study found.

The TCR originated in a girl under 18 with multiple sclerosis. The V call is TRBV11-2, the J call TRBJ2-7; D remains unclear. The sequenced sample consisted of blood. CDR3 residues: CASSPLVEPTYEQYF. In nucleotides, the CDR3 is TGTGCCAGCAGCCCCCTGGTGGAGCCCACCTACGAGCAGTACTTC.